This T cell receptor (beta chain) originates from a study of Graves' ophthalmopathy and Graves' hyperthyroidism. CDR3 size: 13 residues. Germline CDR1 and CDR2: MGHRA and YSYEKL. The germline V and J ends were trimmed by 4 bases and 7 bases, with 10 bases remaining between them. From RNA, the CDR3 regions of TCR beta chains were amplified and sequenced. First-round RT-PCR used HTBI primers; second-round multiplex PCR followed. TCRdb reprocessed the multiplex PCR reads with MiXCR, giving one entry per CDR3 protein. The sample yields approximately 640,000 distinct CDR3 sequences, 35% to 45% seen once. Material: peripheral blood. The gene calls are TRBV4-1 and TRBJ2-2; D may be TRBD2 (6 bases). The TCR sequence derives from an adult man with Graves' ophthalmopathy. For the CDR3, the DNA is TGCGCCAGCAGCCTGCTAGCGAACGGGGAGCTGTTTTTT. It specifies CASSLLANGELFF.